This is a list of T cell receptor beta chains from one sample in a study of blood T cells in healthy people across ages. TCRdb passed the 5' RACE reads through MiXCR, listing each CDR3 protein once. The table shows fewer than 2,000,000 distinct CDR3 sequences, with about 31% occurring only once. Sequencing was done on a sample of blood. The receptors were sampled from a woman in her 30s in good health. The CDR3 runs from the conserved cysteine through the conserved F or W. The D gene is left open where the match is weak. Clone size is stated in some rows and not others, as once, few, many or a class when expanded.

len: 15
v_gene: TRBV29-1
d_gene: TRBD1
abundance: few
j_gene: TRBJ2-1
CDR3aa: CSVELDRGMYNEQFF
CDR3nt: TGCAGCGTTGAATTAGACAGGGGGATGTACAATGAGCAGTTCTTC

len: 14
v_gene: TRBV24-1
d_gene: TRBD1
abundance: .
j_gene: TRBJ2-5
CDR3aa: CATDGTGGGNEQYF
CDR3nt: TGTGCCACCGATGGGACAGGTGGAGGTAATGAGCAGTACTTC

len: 13
v_gene: TRBV20-1
d_gene: .
abundance: few
j_gene: TRBJ2-3
CDR3aa: CSATPGPPDTQYF
CDR3nt: TGCAGTGCTACTCCGGGGCCGCCAGATACGCAGTATTTT

len: 15
v_gene: TRBV6-6
d_gene: .
abundance: .
j_gene: TRBJ2-1
CDR3aa: CASSYFRTEYNEQFF
CDR3nt: TGTGCCAGCAGTTACTTCCGGACGGAATACAATGAGCAGTTCTTC

len: 12
v_gene: TRBV7-2
d_gene: .
abundance: .
j_gene: TRBJ1-1
CDR3aa: CAGEGMNTEAFF
CDR3nt: TGTGCCGGGGAGGGGATGAACACTGAAGCTTTCTTT

len: 13
v_gene: TRBV6-5
d_gene: .
abundance: .
j_gene: TRBJ2-7
CDR3aa: CASRFGVKYEQYF
CDR3nt: TGTGCCAGCAGGTTCGGGGTAAAGTACGAGCAGTACTTC

len: 15
v_gene: TRBV27
d_gene: .
abundance: many
j_gene: TRBJ2-7
CDR3aa: CASRPGPQRSYEQYF
CDR3nt: TGTGCCAGCAGACCCGGACCGCAAAGGTCCTACGAGCAGTACTTC

len: 15
v_gene: TRBV4-1
d_gene: .
abundance: .
j_gene: TRBJ2-1
CDR3aa: CASSQAQGPYNEQFF
CDR3nt: TGCGCCAGCAGCCAAGCACAGGGACCCTACAATGAGCAGTTCTTC

len: 15
v_gene: TRBV20-1
d_gene: TRBD2
abundance: .
j_gene: TRBJ2-5
CDR3aa: CSARVGTSGLGTQYF
CDR3nt: TGCAGTGCTAGAGTCGGGACTAGCGGCCTAGGGACCCAGTACTTC

len: 15
v_gene: TRBV9
d_gene: TRBD2
abundance: few
j_gene: TRBJ2-7
CDR3aa: CASSTQAGTSYEQYF
CDR3nt: TGTGCCAGCAGCACCCAAGCGGGGACCTCCTACGAGCAGTACTTC

len: 13
v_gene: TRBV10-3
d_gene: .
abundance: .
j_gene: TRBJ1-1
CDR3aa: CAISGGPSTEAFF
CDR3nt: TGTGCCATCAGTGGGGGCCCCAGCACTGAAGCTTTCTTT

len: 14
v_gene: TRBV7-2
d_gene: .
abundance: few
j_gene: TRBJ1-2
CDR3aa: CASLTLGPYYGYTF
CDR3nt: TGTGCCAGCCTTACCCTGGGACCGTACTATGGCTACACCTTC

len: 13
v_gene: TRBV6-6
d_gene: .
abundance: once
j_gene: TRBJ1-5
CDR3aa: CASSYAYGQPQHF
CDR3nt: TGTGCCAGCAGTTACGCCTATGGTCAGCCCCAGCATTTT

len: 12
v_gene: TRBV28
d_gene: TRBD2
abundance: .
j_gene: TRBJ2-1
CDR3aa: CASSGTMNEQFF
CDR3nt: TGTGCCAGCAGTGGGACTATGAATGAGCAGTTCTTC

len: 21
v_gene: TRBV4-1
d_gene: .
abundance: .
j_gene: TRBJ2-3
CDR3aa: CASSPSRGSRKVRRSTDTQYF
CDR3nt: TGCGCCAGCAGCCCCAGTCGGGGTAGCCGAAAAGTCAGGCGTAGCACAGATACGCAGTATTTT

len: 12
v_gene: TRBV30
d_gene: .
abundance: few
j_gene: TRBJ2-5
CDR3aa: CAWSVKGETQYF
CDR3nt: TGTGCCTGGAGTGTAAAAGGGGAGACCCAGTACTTC

len: 15
v_gene: TRBV5-4
d_gene: TRBD1
abundance: few
j_gene: TRBJ2-1
CDR3aa: CASRFGQGGYNEQFF
CDR3nt: TGTGCCAGCAGGTTTGGACAGGGAGGCTACAATGAGCAGTTCTTC

len: 16
v_gene: TRBV5-1
d_gene: .
abundance: few
j_gene: TRBJ2-4
CDR3aa: CASSPKGRIVKNIQYF
CDR3nt: TGCGCCAGCAGCCCAAAGGGGCGGATAGTCAAAAACATTCAGTACTTC

len: 14
v_gene: TRBV27
d_gene: .
abundance: few
j_gene: TRBJ2-5
CDR3aa: CASRRDSPWETQYF
CDR3nt: TGTGCCAGCAGACGGGACTCACCTTGGGAGACCCAGTACTTC

len: 12
v_gene: TRBV12-3/TRBV12-4
d_gene: .
abundance: few
j_gene: TRBJ1-1
CDR3aa: CASRGSGDEAFF
CDR3nt: TGTGCCAGCAGGGGTTCAGGGGATGAAGCTTTCTTT

len: 13
v_gene: TRBV10-3
d_gene: TRBD1
abundance: few
j_gene: TRBJ1-4
CDR3aa: CAISRTGEEKLFF
CDR3nt: TGTGCCATCAGCCGGACAGGGGAGGAAAAACTGTTTTTT

len: 14
v_gene: TRBV20-1
d_gene: .
abundance: .
j_gene: TRBJ2-5
CDR3aa: CSANELGPYNEQYF
CDR3nt: TGCAGTGCCAATGAGTTAGGGCCCTACAATGAGCAGTACTTC

len: 15
v_gene: TRBV5-1
d_gene: .
abundance: few
j_gene: TRBJ1-1
CDR3aa: CASSRAGRLPTEAFF
CDR3nt: TGCGCCAGCAGTAGGGCAGGGAGGTTACCAACTGAAGCTTTCTTT

len: 15
v_gene: TRBV12-3/TRBV12-4
d_gene: .
abundance: few
j_gene: TRBJ1-4
CDR3aa: CASSRLGGNNEKLFF
CDR3nt: TGTGCCAGCAGCCGCTTGGGGGGAAATAATGAAAAACTGTTTTTT

len: 16
v_gene: TRBV6-1
d_gene: .
abundance: .
j_gene: TRBJ2-6
CDR3aa: CASSPRGLVGANVLTF
CDR3nt: TGTGCCAGCAGTCCAAGAGGATTGGTAGGGGCCAACGTCCTGACTTTC

len: 14
v_gene: TRBV10-3
d_gene: .
abundance: .
j_gene: TRBJ1-1
CDR3aa: CAISLDSMNTEAFF
CDR3nt: TGTGCCATCAGTTTGGACAGCATGAACACTGAAGCTTTCTTT

len: 15
v_gene: TRBV4-1
d_gene: .
abundance: once
j_gene: TRBJ1-1
CDR3aa: CASSKGDNLNTEAFF
CDR3nt: TGCGCCAGCAGCAAGGGGGACAATCTGAACACTGAAGCTTTCTTT

len: 16
v_gene: TRBV27
d_gene: TRBD1
abundance: few
j_gene: TRBJ1-6
CDR3aa: CASKTGSGSYNSPLHF
CDR3nt: TGTGCCAGCAAGACAGGGTCGGGCTCCTATAATTCACCCCTCCACTTT

len: 13
v_gene: TRBV29-1
d_gene: TRBD1
abundance: .
j_gene: TRBJ2-1
CDR3aa: CSVGTGFDNEQFF
CDR3nt: TGCAGCGTCGGGACAGGGTTCGACAATGAGCAGTTCTTC

len: 14
v_gene: TRBV4-1
d_gene: .
abundance: few
j_gene: TRBJ1-1
CDR3aa: CASSQHRENTEAFF
CDR3nt: TGCGCCAGCAGCCAACACAGGGAGAACACTGAAGCTTTCTTT

len: 13
v_gene: TRBV20-1
d_gene: .
abundance: .
j_gene: TRBJ1-5
CDR3aa: CSAGDLDVEPQHF
CDR3nt: TGCAGTGCAGGGGACTTAGACGTGGAGCCCCAGCATTTT

len: 14
v_gene: TRBV4-1
d_gene: .
abundance: .
j_gene: TRBJ1-2
CDR3aa: CASSAKGLAGGYTF
CDR3nt: TGCGCCAGCAGCGCCAAAGGTCTCGCGGGGGGCTACACCTTC

len: 14
v_gene: TRBV7-8
d_gene: .
abundance: .
j_gene: TRBJ1-2
CDR3aa: CASSPGQKIYGYTF
CDR3nt: TGTGCCAGCAGCCCAGGACAGAAAATTTATGGCTACACCTTC

len: 15
v_gene: TRBV6-6
d_gene: .
abundance: few
j_gene: TRBJ2-3
CDR3aa: CASSSPESGTDTQYF
CDR3nt: TGTGCCAGCAGTTCCCCGGAGTCTGGCACAGATACGCAGTATTTT

len: 16
v_gene: TRBV30
d_gene: TRBD1
abundance: .
j_gene: TRBJ1-1
CDR3aa: CAWSSDRGLVNTEAFF
CDR3nt: TGTGCCTGGAGTTCAGACAGGGGGCTGGTGAACACTGAAGCTTTCTTT

len: 16
v_gene: TRBV28
d_gene: TRBD1
abundance: .
j_gene: TRBJ2-7
CDR3aa: CASSLWGTGTSYEQYF
CDR3nt: TGTGCCAGCAGTTTGTGGGGGACAGGGACCTCCTACGAGCAGTACTTC

len: 14
v_gene: TRBV5-1
d_gene: .
abundance: .
j_gene: TRBJ2-1
CDR3aa: CASSLDRIYNKQFF
CDR3nt: TGCGCCAGCAGCTTGGACAGGATTTACAATAAGCAGTTCTTC

len: 15
v_gene: TRBV3-1
d_gene: .
abundance: .
j_gene: TRBJ1-2
CDR3aa: CASSQRGATLYGYTF
CDR3nt: TGTGCCAGCAGCCAAAGGGGGGCGACACTCTATGGCTACACCTTC

len: 14
v_gene: TRBV6-6
d_gene: TRBD1
abundance: many
j_gene: TRBJ2-7
CDR3aa: CASSYGQGPYEQYF
CDR3nt: TGTGCCAGCAGTTACGGACAGGGTCCCTACGAGCAGTACTTC

len: 15
v_gene: TRBV7-9
d_gene: .
abundance: few
j_gene: TRBJ2-1
CDR3aa: CASSLVIQGGNEQFF
CDR3nt: TGTGCCAGCAGCTTAGTAATCCAGGGGGGCAATGAGCAGTTCTTC

len: 19
v_gene: TRBV14
d_gene: .
abundance: few
j_gene: TRBJ2-3
CDR3aa: CASSPLRGKSGSLTDTQYF
CDR3nt: TGTGCCAGCAGCCCGTTGCGGGGCAAGAGCGGGTCTCTCACAGATACGCAGTATTTT

len: 15
v_gene: TRBV20-1
d_gene: .
abundance: .
j_gene: TRBJ1-5
CDR3aa: CSAIPSGQMTLPQHF
CDR3nt: TGCAGTGCCATACCGTCTGGACAGATGACTCTGCCCCAGCATTTT

len: 11
v_gene: TRBV6-4
d_gene: .
abundance: .
j_gene: TRBJ2-5
CDR3aa: CASSLKVAQYF
CDR3nt: TGTGCCAGCAGTCTAAAAGTGGCCCAGTACTTC

len: 14
v_gene: TRBV6-2/TRBV6-3
d_gene: .
abundance: few
j_gene: TRBJ1-5
CDR3aa: CASNFGYLSVPQHF
CDR3nt: TGTGCCAGCAACTTCGGGTACCTCAGTGTCCCCCAGCATTTT

len: 16
v_gene: TRBV4-2
d_gene: TRBD1
abundance: .
j_gene: TRBJ2-3
CDR3aa: CASSQDGTGGTDTQYF
CDR3nt: TGTGCCAGCAGCCAAGATGGGACAGGGGGCACAGATACGCAGTATTTT

len: 14
v_gene: TRBV7-2
d_gene: .
abundance: .
j_gene: TRBJ2-2
CDR3aa: CASSIRASRGELFF
CDR3nt: TGTGCCAGCAGCATCCGGGCCTCGCGGGGGGAGCTGTTTTTT

len: 15
v_gene: TRBV29-1
d_gene: TRBD1
abundance: .
j_gene: TRBJ1-1
CDR3aa: CSAKRWGQGGTEAFF
CDR3nt: TGCAGCGCAAAAAGGTGGGGTCAGGGGGGAACTGAAGCTTTCTTT

len: 16
v_gene: TRBV24-1
d_gene: .
abundance: .
j_gene: TRBJ2-1
CDR3aa: CATSGPPVSMYNEQFF
CDR3nt: TGTGCCACCAGTGGACCGCCCGTGAGTATGTACAATGAGCAGTTCTTC

len: 16
v_gene: TRBV12-5
d_gene: TRBD2
abundance: .
j_gene: TRBJ2-3
CDR3aa: CASGLALGGGADTQYF
CDR3nt: TGTGCTAGTGGTTTAGCCCTTGGCGGGGGGGCAGATACGCAGTATTTT

len: 15
v_gene: TRBV24-1
d_gene: .
abundance: many
j_gene: TRBJ2-5
CDR3aa: CATSDGGQMKETQYF
CDR3nt: TGTGCCACCAGTGATGGCGGACAGATGAAAGAGACCCAGTACTTC

len: 15
v_gene: TRBV28
d_gene: .
abundance: .
j_gene: TRBJ2-5
CDR3aa: CASSFWTSVEETQYF
CDR3nt: TGTGCCAGCAGTTTTTGGACAAGTGTCGAAGAGACCCAGTACTTC

len: 18
v_gene: TRBV7-2
d_gene: TRBD1
abundance: .
j_gene: TRBJ2-7
CDR3aa: CASSVGDSAASSSYEQYF
CDR3nt: TGTGCCAGCAGCGTCGGGGACAGTGCGGCCTCGAGCTCCTACGAGCAGTACTTC

len: 15
v_gene: TRBV13
d_gene: .
abundance: many
j_gene: TRBJ2-1
CDR3aa: CASSFRDSPYNEQFF
CDR3nt: TGTGCCAGCAGCTTCCGGGACTCGCCCTACAATGAGCAGTTCTTC

len: 16
v_gene: TRBV6-6
d_gene: .
abundance: .
j_gene: TRBJ2-1
CDR3aa: CASSSRGAGTYNEQFF
CDR3nt: TGTGCCAGCAGTTCCCGCGGCGCGGGAACCTACAATGAGCAGTTCTTC

len: 13
v_gene: TRBV24-1
d_gene: .
abundance: .
j_gene: TRBJ2-1
CDR3aa: CATSVAGYNEQFF
CDR3nt: TGTGCCACCAGTGTGGCAGGCTACAATGAGCAGTTCTTC

len: 13
v_gene: TRBV6-4
d_gene: .
abundance: few
j_gene: TRBJ2-1
CDR3aa: CASSVQLYNEQFF
CDR3nt: TGTGCCAGCAGTGTTCAACTCTACAATGAGCAGTTCTTC

len: 18
v_gene: TRBV18
d_gene: .
abundance: .
j_gene: TRBJ1-5
CDR3aa: CASSPQTTGTTGNQPQHF
CDR3nt: TGTGCCAGCTCACCACAAACAACCGGGACTACGGGCAATCAGCCCCAGCATTTT

len: 14
v_gene: TRBV5-1
d_gene: .
abundance: .
j_gene: TRBJ2-7
CDR3aa: CASSWGVRTHEQYF
CDR3nt: TGCGCCAGCAGTTGGGGAGTCCGGACACACGAGCAGTACTTC

len: 15
v_gene: TRBV10-3
d_gene: .
abundance: .
j_gene: TRBJ1-6
CDR3aa: CAISGSGSPTSPLHF
CDR3nt: TGTGCCATCAGTGGATCGGGATCCCCGACTTCACCCCTCCACTTT

len: 16
v_gene: TRBV7-2
d_gene: TRBD2
abundance: many
j_gene: TRBJ2-1
CDR3aa: CASSVAPVAGGFEQFF
CDR3nt: TGTGCCAGCAGCGTAGCCCCGGTAGCGGGGGGGTTTGAGCAGTTCTTC